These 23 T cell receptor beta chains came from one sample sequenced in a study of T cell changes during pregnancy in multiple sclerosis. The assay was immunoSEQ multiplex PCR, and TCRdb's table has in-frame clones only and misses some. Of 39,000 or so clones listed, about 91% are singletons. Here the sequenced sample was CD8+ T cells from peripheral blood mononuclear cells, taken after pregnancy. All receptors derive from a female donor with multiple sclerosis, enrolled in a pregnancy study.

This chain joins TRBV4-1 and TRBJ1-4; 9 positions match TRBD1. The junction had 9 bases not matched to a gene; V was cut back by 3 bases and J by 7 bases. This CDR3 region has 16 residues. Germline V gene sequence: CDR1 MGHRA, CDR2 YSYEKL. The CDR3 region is CASSQGGGQGSEKLFF. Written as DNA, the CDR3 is TGCGCCAGCAGCCAGGGGGGGGGACAGGGAAGTGAAAAACTGTTTTTT.

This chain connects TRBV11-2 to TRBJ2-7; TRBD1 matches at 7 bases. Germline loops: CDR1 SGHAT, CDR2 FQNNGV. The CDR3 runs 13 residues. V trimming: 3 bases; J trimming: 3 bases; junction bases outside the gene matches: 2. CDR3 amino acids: CASSLGTVYEQYF. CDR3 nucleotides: TGTGCCAGCAGCTTGGGGACAGTCTACGAGCAGTACTTC.

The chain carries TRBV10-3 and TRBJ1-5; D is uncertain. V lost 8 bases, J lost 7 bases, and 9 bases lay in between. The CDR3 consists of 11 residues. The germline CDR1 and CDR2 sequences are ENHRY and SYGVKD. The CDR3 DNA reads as TGTGCCATCGGTTCGGGGCAGCCCCAGCATTTT. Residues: CAIGSGQPQHF.

CDR3 protein: CAISDREGHNEQFF. The CDR3, as DNA: TGTGCCATCAGTGACCGGGAGGGCCACAATGAGCAGTTCTTC. V usage is TRBV10-3 and J usage is TRBJ2-1, with 8 bases that match TRBD2. CDR3 length: 14 amino acids. With V trimmed by 3 bases and J by 5 bases, 3 bases remained unmatched. The germline gives CDR1 ENHRY, CDR2 SYGVKD.

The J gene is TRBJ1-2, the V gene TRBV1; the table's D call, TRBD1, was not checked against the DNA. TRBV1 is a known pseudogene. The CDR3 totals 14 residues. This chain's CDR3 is CTSSRTQGNYGYTF. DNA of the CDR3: TGCACCAGCAGCCGAACACAGGGTAACTATGGCTACACCTTC.

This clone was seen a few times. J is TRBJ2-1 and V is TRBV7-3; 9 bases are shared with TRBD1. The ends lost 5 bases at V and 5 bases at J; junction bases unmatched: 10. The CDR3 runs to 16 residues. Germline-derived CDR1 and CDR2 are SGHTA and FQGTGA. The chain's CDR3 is CASSLIGTGLNNEQFF. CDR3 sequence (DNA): TGTGCCAGCAGCCTAATAGGGACAGGGCTCAACAATGAGCAGTTCTTC.

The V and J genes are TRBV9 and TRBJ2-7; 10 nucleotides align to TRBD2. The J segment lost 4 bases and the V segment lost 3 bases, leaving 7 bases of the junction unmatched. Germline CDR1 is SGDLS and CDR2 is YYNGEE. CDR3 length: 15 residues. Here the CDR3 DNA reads TGTGCCAGCAGCGCCCAGACGGGACTAGCGTACGAGCAGTACTTC. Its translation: CASSAQTGLAYEQYF. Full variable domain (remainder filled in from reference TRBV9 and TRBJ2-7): DSGVTQTPKHLITATGQRVTLRCSPRSGDLSVYWYQQSLDQGLQFLIQYYNGEERAKGNILERFSAQQFPDLHSELNLSSLELGDSALYFCASSAQTGLAYEQYFGPGTRLTVT.

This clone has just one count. In nucleotides, the CDR3 is TGTGCCAGCAGTCTCACCGGGACTAGCGTCGAGCAGTACTTC. It is translated as CASSLTGTSVEQYF. The chain recombines TRBV11-2 with TRBJ2-7, with 10 bases that match TRBD2. The junction had 8 bases not matched to a gene; V was cut back by 6 bases and J by 6 bases. The CDR3 length is 14 residues. CDR1 is SGHAT and CDR2 is FQNNGV in the germline V gene.

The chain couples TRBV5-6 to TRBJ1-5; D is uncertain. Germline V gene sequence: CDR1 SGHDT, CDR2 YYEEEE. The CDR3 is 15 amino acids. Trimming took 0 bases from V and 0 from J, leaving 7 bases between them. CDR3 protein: CASSLGGYSNQPQHF. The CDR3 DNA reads TGTGCCAGCAGCTTGGGCGGCTATAGCAATCAGCCCCAGCATTTT.

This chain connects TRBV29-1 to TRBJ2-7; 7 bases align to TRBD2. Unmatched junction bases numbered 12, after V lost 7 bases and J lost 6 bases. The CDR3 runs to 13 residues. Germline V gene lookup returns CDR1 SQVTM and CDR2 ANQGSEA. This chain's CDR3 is CSAWAGEPSEQYF. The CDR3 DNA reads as TGCAGCGCTTGGGCGGGAGAGCCTAGCGAGCAGTACTTC.

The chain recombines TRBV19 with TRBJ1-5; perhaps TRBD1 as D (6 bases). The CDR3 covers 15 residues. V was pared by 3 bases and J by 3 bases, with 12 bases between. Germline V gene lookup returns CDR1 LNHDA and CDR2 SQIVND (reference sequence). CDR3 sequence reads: CASSIGRTDNQPQHF. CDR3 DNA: TGTGCCAGTAGTATCGGAAGGACAGACAATCAGCCCCAGCATTTT.

CDR3 protein: CASRRADMNTEAFF. The CDR3 nucleotides read TGTGCCAGCAGGAGAGCCGACATGAACACTGAAGCTTTCTTT. V and J are TRBV9 and TRBJ1-1, with unresolved D. This CDR3 spans 14 amino acids. The germline CDR1 and CDR2 sequences are SGDLS and YYNGEE. V lost 5 bases and J lost 0, with 11 bases in between. Looking up the rest from reference TRBV9 and TRBJ1-1 gives the full variable domain: DSGVTQTPKHLITATGQRVTLRCSPRSGDLSVYWYQQSLDQGLQFLIQYYNGEERAKGNILERFSAQQFPDLHSELNLSSLELGDSALYFCASRRADMNTEAFFGQGTRLTVV.

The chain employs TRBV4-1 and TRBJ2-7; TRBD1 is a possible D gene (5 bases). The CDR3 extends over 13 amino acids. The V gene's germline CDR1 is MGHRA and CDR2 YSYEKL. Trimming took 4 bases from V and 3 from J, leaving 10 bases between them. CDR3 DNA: TGCGCCAGCAGCCTGCGAAGGGGCTACGAGCAGTACTTC. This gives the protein CASSLRRGYEQYF.

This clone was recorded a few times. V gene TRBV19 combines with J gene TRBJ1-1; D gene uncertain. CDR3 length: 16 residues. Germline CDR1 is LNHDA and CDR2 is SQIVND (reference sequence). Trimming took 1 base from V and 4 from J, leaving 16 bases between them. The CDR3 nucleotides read TGTGCCAGTAGTATAGCCGTGAGGGCCTCCGCCACTGAAGCTTTCTTT. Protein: CASSIAVRASATEAFF.

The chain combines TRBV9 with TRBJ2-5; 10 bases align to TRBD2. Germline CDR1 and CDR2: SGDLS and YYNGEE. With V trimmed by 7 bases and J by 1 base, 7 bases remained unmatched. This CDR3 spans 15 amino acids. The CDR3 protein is CASGLAGGIQETQYF. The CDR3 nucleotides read TGTGCCAGCGGATTAGCGGGGGGTATCCAAGAGACCCAGTACTTC.

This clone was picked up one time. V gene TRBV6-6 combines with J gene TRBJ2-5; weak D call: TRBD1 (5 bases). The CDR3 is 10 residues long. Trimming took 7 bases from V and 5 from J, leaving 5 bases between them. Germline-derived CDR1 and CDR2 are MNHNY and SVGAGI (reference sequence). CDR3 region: CASKGETQYF. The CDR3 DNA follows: TGTGCCAGCAAGGGGGAGACCCAGTACTTC.

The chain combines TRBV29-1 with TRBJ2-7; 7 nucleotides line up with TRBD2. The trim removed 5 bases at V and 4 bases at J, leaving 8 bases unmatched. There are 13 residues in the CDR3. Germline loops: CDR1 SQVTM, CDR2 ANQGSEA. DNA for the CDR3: TGCAGCGTTCGAGGCGGGAGCTCGTACGAGCAGTACTTC. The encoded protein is CSVRGGSSYEQYF.

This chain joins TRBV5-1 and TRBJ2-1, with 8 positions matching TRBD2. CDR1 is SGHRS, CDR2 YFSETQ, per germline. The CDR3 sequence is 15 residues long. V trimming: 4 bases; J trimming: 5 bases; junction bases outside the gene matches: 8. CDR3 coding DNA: TGCGCCAGCAGCGCGCGACTAGCGAGGGACAATGAGCAGTTCTTC. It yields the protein CASSARLARDNEQFF.

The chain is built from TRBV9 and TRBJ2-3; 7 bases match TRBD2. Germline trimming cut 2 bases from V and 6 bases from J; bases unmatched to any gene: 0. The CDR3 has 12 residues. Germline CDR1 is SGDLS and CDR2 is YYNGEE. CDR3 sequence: CASSVGGDTQYF. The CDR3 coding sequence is TGTGCCAGCAGCGTCGGGGGGGATACGCAGTATTTT.

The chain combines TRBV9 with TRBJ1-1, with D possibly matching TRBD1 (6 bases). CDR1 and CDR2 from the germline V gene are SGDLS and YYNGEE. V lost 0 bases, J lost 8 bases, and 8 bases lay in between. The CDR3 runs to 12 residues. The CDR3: CASSVATGEAFF. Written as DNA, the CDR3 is TGTGCCAGCAGCGTAGCCACAGGGGAAGCTTTCTTT.

CDR3 bases: TGTGCCAGCAGCGCGCGACTAATAAGTAGGGAAGATACGCAGTATTTT. Protein sequence: CASSARLISREDTQYF. The J gene is TRBJ2-3, the V gene TRBV7-3, with D perhaps matching TRBD2 (5 bases). From germline, CDR1 is SGHTA and CDR2 FQGTGA. The CDR3 is 16 amino acids. Trimming shortened V by 5 bases and J by 5 bases, and 20 bases separated the two germline ends.

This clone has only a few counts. CDR3 DNA: TGTGCCAGCAGTGAACGAGGTTATCAGCCCCAGCATTTT. It encodes CASSERGYQPQHF. The chain uses TRBV6-1 and TRBJ1-5; D is uncertain. The CDR3 totals 13 residues. The V end was cut by 2 bases, the J end by 5 bases, with 7 bases between. The germline V gene encodes CDR1 MNHNS and CDR2 SASEGT.

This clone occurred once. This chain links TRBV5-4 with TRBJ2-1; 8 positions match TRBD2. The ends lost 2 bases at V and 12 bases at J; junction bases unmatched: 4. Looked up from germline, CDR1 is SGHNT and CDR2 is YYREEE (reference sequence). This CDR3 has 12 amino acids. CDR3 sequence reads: CASSLERERQFF. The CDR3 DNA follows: TGTGCCAGCAGCTTAGAGCGGGAGCGGCAGTTCTTC.